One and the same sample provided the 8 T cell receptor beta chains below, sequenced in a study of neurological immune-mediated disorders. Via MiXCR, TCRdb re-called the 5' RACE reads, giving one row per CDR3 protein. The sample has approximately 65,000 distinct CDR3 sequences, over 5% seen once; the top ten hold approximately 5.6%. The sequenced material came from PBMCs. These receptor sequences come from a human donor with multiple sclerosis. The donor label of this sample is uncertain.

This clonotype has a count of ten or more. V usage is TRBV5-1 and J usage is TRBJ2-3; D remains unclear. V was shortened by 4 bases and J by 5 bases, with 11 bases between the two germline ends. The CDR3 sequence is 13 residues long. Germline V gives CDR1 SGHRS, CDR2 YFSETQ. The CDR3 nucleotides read TGCGCCAGCAGCACTACCCCCGGAGATACGCAGTATTTT. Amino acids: CASSTTPGDTQYF.

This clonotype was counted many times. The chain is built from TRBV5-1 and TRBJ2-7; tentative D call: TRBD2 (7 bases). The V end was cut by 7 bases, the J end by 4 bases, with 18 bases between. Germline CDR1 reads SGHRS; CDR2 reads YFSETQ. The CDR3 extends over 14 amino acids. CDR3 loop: CASALWGGGYEQYF. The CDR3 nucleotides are TGCGCCAGCGCCTTATGGGGGGGCGGTTACGAGCAGTACTTC.

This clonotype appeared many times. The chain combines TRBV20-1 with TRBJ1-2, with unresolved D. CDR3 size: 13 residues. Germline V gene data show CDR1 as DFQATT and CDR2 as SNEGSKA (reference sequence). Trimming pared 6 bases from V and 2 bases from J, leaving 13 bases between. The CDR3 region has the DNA TGCAGTGCCGCGGAGGACCCCAACTATGGCTACACCTTC. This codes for CSAAEDPNYGYTF.

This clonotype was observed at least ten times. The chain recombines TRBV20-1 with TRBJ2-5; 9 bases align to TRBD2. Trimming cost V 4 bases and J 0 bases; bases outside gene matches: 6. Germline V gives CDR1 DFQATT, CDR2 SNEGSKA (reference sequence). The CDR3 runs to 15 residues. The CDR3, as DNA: TGCAGTGCTAAGGGTAGCGGGGGATACCAAGAGACCCAGTACTTC. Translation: CSAKGSGGYQETQYF.

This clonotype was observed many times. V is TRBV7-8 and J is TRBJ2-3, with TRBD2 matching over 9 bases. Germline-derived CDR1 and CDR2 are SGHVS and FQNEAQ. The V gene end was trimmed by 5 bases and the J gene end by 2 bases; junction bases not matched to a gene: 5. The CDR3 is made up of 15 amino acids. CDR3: CASSPLAGHTDTQYF. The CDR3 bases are TGTGCCAGCAGCCCACTAGCGGGCCACACAGATACGCAGTATTTT.

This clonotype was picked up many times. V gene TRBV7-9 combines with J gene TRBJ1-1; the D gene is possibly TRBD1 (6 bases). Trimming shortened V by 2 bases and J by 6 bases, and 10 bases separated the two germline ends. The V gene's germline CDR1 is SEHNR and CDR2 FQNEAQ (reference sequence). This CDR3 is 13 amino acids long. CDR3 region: CASSLLGAAEAFF. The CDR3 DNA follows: TGTGCCAGCAGCTTACTGGGGGCGGCTGAAGCTTTCTTT.

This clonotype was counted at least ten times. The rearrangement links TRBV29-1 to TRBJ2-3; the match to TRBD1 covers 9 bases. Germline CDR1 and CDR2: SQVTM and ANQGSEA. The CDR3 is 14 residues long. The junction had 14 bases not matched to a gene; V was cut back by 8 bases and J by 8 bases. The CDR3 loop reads CSLQRDREYGTQYF. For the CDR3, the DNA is TGCAGCTTGCAACGGGACAGGGAATATGGTACGCAGTATTTT.

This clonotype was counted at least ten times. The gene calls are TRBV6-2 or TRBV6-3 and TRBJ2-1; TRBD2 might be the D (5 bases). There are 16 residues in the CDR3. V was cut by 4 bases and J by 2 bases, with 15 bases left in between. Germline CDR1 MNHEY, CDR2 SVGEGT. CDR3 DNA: TGTGCCAGCAGTTCCTTGGGAGCTGGCCCCTACAATGAGCAGTTCTTC. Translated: CASSSLGAGPYNEQFF.